The next 18 T cell receptor beta chains were all read from a single sample in a study of immune evolution from preneoplasia to lung adenocarcinoma. Clones were read by immunoSEQ multiplex PCR, and TCRdb kept only the in-frame ones, dropping some. The data show 2,500 to 3,500 clones, 88% seen once. The specimen was FFPE invasive lung adenocarcinoma tissue. These receptors were obtained from a person between 65 and 79 years old with invasive lung adenocarcinoma.

The chain has TRBV7-2 and TRBJ2-7; no definite D call. Germline loops: CDR1 SGHTA, CDR2 FQGNSA. V was trimmed by 2 bases and J by 6 bases, leaving 14 bases between them. The CDR3 has 14 residues. The CDR3 protein is CASSLNSRLSEQYF. In nucleotides, the CDR3 is TGTGCCAGCAGCTTAAACTCTCGGTTAAGCGAGCAGTACTTC.

This rearrangement joins TRBV20-1 to TRBJ2-3; D unclear. The CDR3 covers 11 residues. Germline CDR1 DFQATT, CDR2 SNEGSKA (reference sequence). Deletions cut 8 bases from V and 7 bases from J, with 13 bases between. The CDR3 DNA follows: TGCAGTACCCTCCTGGAAAATACGCAGTATTTT. Translating it yields CSTLLENTQYF.

The chain couples TRBV5-1 to TRBJ2-7; 7 bases fit TRBD1. V shed 0 bases and J 0 bases; nucleotides not matched to a gene: 9. The CDR3 has 17 amino acids. Germline loops: CDR1 SGHRS, CDR2 YFSETQ. CDR3 sequence reads: CASSLANRGSRSYEQYF. In DNA form, the CDR3 reads TGCGCCAGCAGCTTGGCCAACAGGGGTTCTCGCTCCTACGAGCAGTACTTC.

CDR3 coding DNA: TGTGCCAGCCGACTGTCGGAGGCCGATACCGGGGAGCTGTTTTTT. As protein: CASRLSEADTGELFF. V gene TRBV4-2 combines with J gene TRBJ2-2; a possible D gene is TRBD2 (5 bases). V was trimmed by 8 bases and J by 5 bases, leaving 18 bases between them. The CDR3 covers 15 residues. The germline CDR1 and CDR2 sequences are LGHNA and YNFKEQ.

This clone has only one observation. The chain uses TRBV28 and TRBJ2-5; 8 bases map to TRBD1. Germline assignment: CDR1 MDHEN and CDR2 SYDVKM. V gave up 3 bases and J gave up 6 bases; unmatched junction bases: 15. CDR3 length equals 17 residues. CDR3 sequence: CASSLASGSGGRKTQYF. The DNA of the CDR3 is TGTGCCAGCAGTTTGGCATCCGGGTCAGGGGGCAGGAAGACCCAGTACTTC.

Comments on this clone: Relative to the germline gene, one junction end is altered; a read error may explain this. The chain is built from TRBV5-1 and TRBJ2-7; D is unclear. The CDR3 is 12 residues long. Germline CDR1 and CDR2: SGHRS and YFSETQ. This CDR3 is CASSFVGVEQYF. The CDR3 nucleotides read TGTGCCAGCAGCTTCGTTGGGGTCGAGCAGTACTTC.

The chain is built from TRBV5-6 and TRBJ2-5; TRBD2 agrees at 8 bases. Germline CDR1 SGHDT, CDR2 YYEEEE. This CDR3 is 16 amino acids long. Trimming at V came to 2 bases and at J to 5 bases, leaving 11 bases not matched to a gene. CDR3: CASSFPRGGLRETQYF. As DNA, the CDR3 is TGTGCCAGCAGCTTCCCCCGGGGGGGCCTCCGGGAGACCCAGTACTTC.

The chain couples TRBV28 to TRBJ1-5, with a tentative D call TRBD1 (5 bases). The V end lost 3 bases, the J end lost 4 bases, and 25 bases lay between the germline ends. Germline V CDR1 and CDR2: MDHEN, SYDVKM. CDR3 length: 19 residues. The CDR3 is CASSFPRLQGRRENQPQHF. The CDR3, as DNA: TGTGCCAGCAGTTTCCCCCGTCTCCAGGGTAGAAGGGAAAATCAGCCCCAGCATTTT.

V is TRBV11-2 and J is TRBJ1-2; 10 bases map to TRBD1. Trimming removed 3 bases from V and 6 bases from J; junction bases left unmatched: 7. The CDR3 is 15 residues long. The germline gives CDR1 SGHAT, CDR2 FQNNGV. The CDR3 loop is CASSLGQGMANGYTF. The CDR3 DNA is TGTGCCAGCAGCTTGGGACAGGGGATGGCAAATGGCTACACCTTC.

The genes are TRBV15 and TRBJ2-7, with 8 bases aligning to TRBD1. Per germline, CDR1 LNHNV and CDR2 YYDKDF (reference sequence). V was clipped by 0 bases and J by 4 bases; unmatched bases: 11. The CDR3 has 17 amino acids. CDR3: CATSREDTGGRSYEQYF. The CDR3 DNA reads TGTGCCACCAGCAGAGAAGATACAGGGGGGCGTTCGTACGAGCAGTACTTC.

J is TRBJ1-1 and V is TRBV5-1, with 9 bases identical to TRBD1. The CDR3 is made up of 14 amino acids. Germline V gives CDR1 SGHRS, CDR2 YFSETQ. V was clipped by 7 bases and J by 8 bases; unmatched bases: 12. In DNA, the CDR3 is TGCGCCAGCCACATCTTCCTGGGACAGGGCGAAGCTTTCTTT. Translation gives CASHIFLGQGEAFF.

The J gene is TRBJ1-2, the V gene TRBV30; TRBD1 matches 9 bases. The junction had 6 bases not matched to a gene; V was cut back by 3 bases and J by 7 bases. CDR3 length: 13 residues. Germline V gene lookup returns CDR1 GTSNPN and CDR2 SVGIG (reference sequence). The CDR3, as DNA: TGTGCCTGGAGGATAACAGGGGGCCGTGGCTACACCTTC. Amino acid sequence: CAWRITGGRGYTF.

The chain carries TRBV28 and TRBJ1-3; tentatively, D is TRBD1 (6 bases). The V end was cut by 5 bases, the J end by 0 bases, with 11 bases between. The length of the CDR3 is 15 residues. Germline V gene data show CDR1 as MDHEN and CDR2 as SYDVKM. In DNA form, the CDR3 reads TGTGCCAGCAGTCAAGGGGGAAGCTCTGGAAACACCATATATTTT. This encodes CASSQGGSSGNTIYF.

The chain recombines TRBV7-2 with TRBJ2-3; 7 bases map to TRBD1. In germline, CDR1 is SGHTA, CDR2 FQGNSA. The CDR3 loop spans 14 amino acids. V lost 2 bases, J lost 5 bases, and 4 bases stayed unmatched. The CDR3: CASSLKSGGDTQYF. The CDR3 bases are TGTGCCAGCAGCTTAAAGTCAGGGGGAGATACGCAGTATTTT. Supplemented by reference TRBV7-2 and TRBJ2-3, the full variable domain reads GAGVSQSPSNKVTEKGKDVELRCDPISGHTALYWYRQSLGQGLEFLIYFQGNSAPDKSGLPSDRFSAERTGGSVSTLTIQRTQQEDSAVYLCASSLKSGGDTQYFGPGTRLTVL.

This rearrangement joins TRBV11-2 to TRBJ2-3, with D possibly being TRBD1 (6 bases). The V gene's germline CDR1 is SGHAT and CDR2 FQNNGV. V lost 5 bases, J lost 0 bases, and 12 bases lay in between. This CDR3 comprises 15 residues. The CDR3 loop reads CASSHLGGSTDTQYF. DNA of the CDR3: TGTGCCAGCAGCCATTTAGGGGGTAGCACAGATACGCAGTATTTT.

The chain couples TRBV19 to TRBJ2-1, with TRBD2 matching over 11 bases. CDR1 and CDR2 (germline): LNHDA, SQIVND (reference sequence). V shed 4 bases and J 9 bases; nucleotides not matched to a gene: 11. CDR3 length: 16 amino acids. CDR3 bases: TGTGCCAGTAGTAAATCCCTAGCGGGAGGTTATGTTGAGCAGTTCTTC. This sequence encodes CASSKSLAGGYVEQFF.

The rearrangement links TRBV5-1 to TRBJ2-1; TRBD2 matches at 10 bases. The CDR3 sequence is 19 residues long. Germline V gene sequence: CDR1 SGHRS, CDR2 YFSETQ. V lost 0 bases and J lost 3; bases outside the gene matches: 12. CDR3 region: CASSLDPATSGTVYNEQFF. The DNA of the CDR3 is TGCGCCAGCAGCTTGGATCCCGCAACTAGCGGGACCGTCTACAATGAGCAGTTCTTC.

The V call is TRBV28, the J call TRBJ1-5; no definite D call. Between the trimmed V and J ends, which lost 1 base and 4 bases, there was a span of 5 bases. CDR3 length: 13 residues. Germline lookup yields CDR1 MDHEN and CDR2 SYDVKM. The CDR3 sequence is CASSLYLNQPQHF. CDR3 DNA: TGTGCCAGCAGTTTATACCTGAATCAGCCCCAGCATTTT.